This T cell receptor (beta chain) was captured by sequencing in a study of CD8 T cells in Susac syndrome. The study used treatment-naive patients who had stable or active relapsing-remitting disease as multiple sclerosis controls. Negative isolation was applied to CD8+ and CD4+ T cells, and FACS enrichment was applied to TEMRA cells. When the RNA was reverse transcribed, random hexamers were used with an input of about 0.5 to 1 ug. Multiplex PCR with immunoSEQ amplified the TCR beta CDR3 across 54 Vbeta and 13 Jbeta. TCRdb reprocessed the immunoSEQ multiplex PCR reads with MiXCR, giving one entry per CDR3 protein. The sample carries about 300,000 distinct CDR3 sequences, about 89% recorded once. The sequenced sample consisted of CD8+ T cells from PBMCs. The TCR originated in a human donor with multiple sclerosis.

The CDR3 reads CASSFEPGMNTEAFF. The CDR3 region has the DNA TGTGCCAGCAGCTTCGAGCCGGGCATGAACACTGAAGCTTTCTTT. The chain employs TRBV7-6 and TRBJ1-1; D remains ambiguous. Trimming removed 3 bases from V and 0 bases from J, with 11 bases in between. CDR1 is SGHVS and CDR2 is FNYEAQ in the germline V gene. This CDR3 has 15 residues.